This entry lists 8 T cell receptor beta chains sequenced from one sample in a study of radiation and T cells in renal cell carcinoma. The protocol was immunoSEQ multiplex PCR, while the TCRdb copy is restricted to in-frame clones and leaves out a portion. The sample lists 150,000 or so clones, 88% occurring once. Described time point: baseline pretreatment blood. As to treatment: 15 Gy SBRT to primary tumor, nephrectomy 4 weeks later. The source material was blood, sampled from a patient whose treatment included radiotherapy and nephrectomy. The receptor set was obtained from a woman in her 70s with renal cell carcinoma.

The genes are TRBV5-4 and TRBJ1-2; TRBD1 matches at 7 bases. The CDR3 is made up of 15 amino acids. Germline CDR1 reads SGHNT; CDR2 reads YYREEE (reference sequence). V was pared by 3 bases and J by 3 bases, with 8 bases of the junction left unmatched. CDR3 bases: TGTGCCAGCAGCTCAGGGGGGTTTGGGCACTATGGCTACACCTTC. Its translation is CASSSGGFGHYGYTF.

This clone was counted at least ten times. This chain connects TRBV19 to TRBJ1-5, with D hard to call. This CDR3 has 12 residues. From germline, CDR1 is LNHDA and CDR2 SQIVND (reference sequence). With 3 bases removed from V and 5 bases from J, the gap between germline ends came to 5 bases. This CDR3 is CASSIHDQPQHF. The CDR3 DNA reads as TGTGCCAGTAGTATTCACGATCAGCCCCAGCATTTT.

In its sample, this clone was seen a few times. The chain uses TRBV14 and TRBJ1-5; D unresolved. The germline V and J ends were trimmed by 0 bases and 5 bases, with 2 bases remaining between them. Germline lookup yields CDR1 SGHDN and CDR2 FVKESK. This CDR3 is built from 12 residues. This CDR3 is CASSQDHQPQHF. The CDR3, as DNA: TGTGCCAGCAGCCAAGATCATCAGCCCCAGCATTTT.

The chain links TRBV4-3 to TRBJ2-2; D is possibly TRBD1 (6 bases). The CDR3 has 14 amino acids. The V end was cut by 0 bases, the J end by 5 bases, with 7 bases between. Germline loops: CDR1 LGHNA, CDR2 YSLEER. CDR3 loop: CASSQDTGTGELFF. DNA for the CDR3: TGCGCCAGCAGCCAAGATACAGGGACCGGGGAGCTGTTTTTT.

This chain connects TRBV5-8 to TRBJ1-2, with TRBD1 matching over 12 bases. The germline V gene has CDR1 SGHTS and CDR2 YDEGEE. The CDR3 runs 17 residues. Trimming at V came to 3 bases and at J to 0 bases, leaving 6 bases not matched to a gene. The CDR3 is CASSSRDRGHPNYGYTF. The DNA of the CDR3 is TGTGCCAGCAGCTCCCGGGACAGGGGGCACCCTAACTATGGCTACACCTTC.

This clone appeared a few times. The chain is built from TRBV28 and TRBJ1-2; D gene ambiguous. The CDR3 totals 11 residues. CDR1 and CDR2 (germline): MDHEN, SYDVKM. Trimming took 8 bases from V and 4 from J, leaving 8 bases between them. For the CDR3, the DNA is TGTGCCAGCTTTAGCGTCTATGGCTACACCTTC. Protein product: CASFSVYGYTF.

The CDR3 protein is CASSETGRKSEQYF. DNA for the CDR3: TGTGCCAGCAGTGAAACAGGTAGGAAGAGCGAGCAGTACTTC. The chain carries TRBV2 and TRBJ2-7; TRBD1 is a possible D gene (5 bases). Trimming shortened V by 2 bases and J by 6 bases, and 14 bases separated the two germline ends. There are 14 residues in the CDR3. Looked up from germline, CDR1 is SNHLY and CDR2 is FYNNEI.

The chain has TRBV5-4 and TRBJ2-1, with 8 bases aligning to TRBD1. The germline CDR1 and CDR2 sequences are SGHNT and YYREEE (reference sequence). V lost 6 bases to trimming and J lost 7 bases; unmatched junction nucleotides: 15. This CDR3 is built from 16 residues. DNA of the CDR3: TGTGCCAGCACCCTCGGCCAGGGGGCGCAAGGGAATGAGCAGTTCTTC. It encodes CASTLGQGAQGNEQFF. The full variable domain, in which reference TRBV5-4 and TRBJ2-1 provide the parts outside the CDR3, is ETGVTQSPTHLIKTRGQQVTLRCSSQSGHNTVSWYQQALGQGPQFIFQYYREEENGRGNFPPRFSGLQFPNYSSELNVNALELDDSALYLCASTLGQGAQGNEQFFGPGTRLTVL.